The present T cell receptor beta chain was sequenced within a study of shared clonotypes between healthy human individuals. Study-level points and caveats: Rarefaction gave evidence that sorted-subset sequencing remained incomplete despite large depth.

The method was immunoSEQ multiplex PCR; TCRdb's version includes in-frame clones alone and lacks a portion of them. The sample lists some 1.1 million clones, approximately 80% seen once, with more than 0.85% in the top ten. Donors, without exception, were Caucasian adults residing in Nashville, Tennessee. The CDR3 has 15 residues. V shed 3 bases and J shed 10 bases, with 19 bases lying between them. CDR1 is LNHDA, CDR2 SQIVND, per germline (reference sequence). This clone has a handful of counts. Its antigen is as yet unknown. This rearrangement joins TRBV19 to TRBJ2-1; D remains unclear. Sequenced material: memory CD4+ T cells from PBMCs. Sample subset: CD45RA-negative fraction. The sequence derives from a man aged 18 to 29 in good health. Some clones in this sample may be carry-over from other donors' samples. DNA of the CDR3: TGTGCCAGTAGTATTCCGCGCGACACCCCCCGGGAGCAGTTCTTC. This translates into CASSIPRDTPREQFF. Together with reference TRBV19 and TRBJ2-1, the CDR3 gives the full variable domain: DGGITQSPKYLFRKEGQNVTLSCEQNLNHDAMYWYRQDPGQGLRLIYYSQIVNDFQKGDIAEGYSVSREKKESFPLTVTSAQKNPTAFYLCASSIPRDTPREQFFGPGTRLTVL.